This T cell receptor (beta chain) is from a study of blood T cell repertoires in COVID-19. Overall study: COVID-19 samples from acute and convalescent phases originated in the United States, Italy and Spain. Sources were T cells, B-cell-depleted T cells, or PBMCs; the material itself was cDNA or gDNA.

Source study methods: Estimates of nucleated cell counts were drawn from the amplification of reference gene primers. Produced via immunoSEQ multiplex PCR; TCRdb's table is partial and in-frame only. V and J calls and clone size are as listed in that table; D and trimming were resolved from the DNA. The sample includes 120,000 to 150,000 clones, about 80% seen only once; the top ten take 8%. The CDR3 runs 13 residues. With 8 bases clipped from V and 0 bases from J, the junction kept 3 bases outside the gene matches. CDR1 is SNHLY, CDR2 FYNNEI, per germline. The chain uses TRBV2 and TRBJ1-2, with 7 bases that match TRBD1. The sequencing sample was made of peripheral blood. The receptor comes from a human donor in a cohort sampled during active COVID-19. In nucleotides, the CDR3 is TGTGCCAGCGGGGACAGAGCTAACTATGGCTACACCTTC. Its translation is CASGDRANYGYTF.